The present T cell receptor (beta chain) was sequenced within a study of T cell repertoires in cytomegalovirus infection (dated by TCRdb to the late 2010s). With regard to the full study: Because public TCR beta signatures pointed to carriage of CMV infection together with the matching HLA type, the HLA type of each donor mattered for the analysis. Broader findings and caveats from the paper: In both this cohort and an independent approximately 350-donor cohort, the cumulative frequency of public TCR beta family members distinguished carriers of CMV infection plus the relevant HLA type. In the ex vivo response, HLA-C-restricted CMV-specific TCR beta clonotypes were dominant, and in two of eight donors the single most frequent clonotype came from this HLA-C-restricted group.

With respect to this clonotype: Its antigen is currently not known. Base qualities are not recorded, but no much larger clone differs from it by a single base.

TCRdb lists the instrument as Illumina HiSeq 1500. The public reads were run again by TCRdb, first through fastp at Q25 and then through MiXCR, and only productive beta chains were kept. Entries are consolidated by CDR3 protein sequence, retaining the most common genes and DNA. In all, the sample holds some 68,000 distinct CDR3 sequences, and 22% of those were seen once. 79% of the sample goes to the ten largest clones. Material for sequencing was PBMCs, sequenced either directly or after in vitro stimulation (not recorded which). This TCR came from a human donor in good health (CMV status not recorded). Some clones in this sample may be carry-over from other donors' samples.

The DNA sequence is given as TGTGCCAGCAGCCAATTTCCCACGGGACTAGCGGGACAGAATGAGCAGTTCTTC. Its amino acids are CASSQFPTGLAGQNEQFF. The sequence joins TRBV4-2 to TRBJ2-1; TRBD2 matches 13 bases in the middle. V lost 2 bases and J lost 7 bases, and the count of bases not matched to a germline gene is 11. CDR1 and CDR2 (LGHNA, YNFKEQ) derive from the germline V gene. Inclusive of the bounding cysteine and phenylalanine, the CDR3 is 18 residues long. The retained sequence is limited to the CDR3, 54 bases, with the frame set at the first base.